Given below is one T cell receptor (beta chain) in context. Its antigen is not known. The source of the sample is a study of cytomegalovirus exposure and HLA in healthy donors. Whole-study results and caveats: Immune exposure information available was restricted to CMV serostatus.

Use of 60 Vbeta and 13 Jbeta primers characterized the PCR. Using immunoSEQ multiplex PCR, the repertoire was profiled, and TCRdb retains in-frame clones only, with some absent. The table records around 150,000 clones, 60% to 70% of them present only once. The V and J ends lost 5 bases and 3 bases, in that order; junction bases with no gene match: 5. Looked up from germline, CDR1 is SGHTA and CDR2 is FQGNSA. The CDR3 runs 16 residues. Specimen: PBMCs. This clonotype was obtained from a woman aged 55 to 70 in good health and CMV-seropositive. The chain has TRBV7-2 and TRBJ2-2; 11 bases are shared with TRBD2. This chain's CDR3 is CASSGTSGSDTGELFF. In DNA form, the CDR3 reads TGTGCCAGCAGCGGTACTAGCGGGAGCGACACCGGGGAGCTGTTTTTT. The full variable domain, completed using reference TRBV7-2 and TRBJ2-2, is GAGVSQSPSNKVTEKGKDVELRCDPISGHTALYWYRQSLGQGLEFLIYFQGNSAPDKSGLPSDRFSAERTGGSVSTLTIQRTQQEDSAVYLCASSGTSGSDTGELFFGEGSRLTVL.